The clone carrying this T cell receptor beta chain was seen a few times. Its cognate antigen is unknown. The junction does not match germline at one end; this may be a read error. Per the germline V gene, CDR1 is SGHRS and CDR2 is YFSETQ. The CDR3 is made up of 14 amino acids. TCRbeta libraries were built with three rounds of nested PCR, modified from ARM-PCR. One entry per CDR3 protein results from TCRdb running MiXCR on the multiplex PCR reads. The sample consists of 60,000 to 65,000 distinct CDR3 sequences, about 55% of them appearing once. This record belongs to a study of tumor and adjacent non-tumor tissue in lung cancer. Study overall: There were 11 to 12 adenocarcinoma, 2 squamous cell carcinoma and 1 small cell lung cancer cases.

This sample's RNA came from whole unsorted tissue. Distant lung tissue was collected more than 3 cm away from the tumor edge. Newly diagnosed lung cancer patients had thoracic surgery in China, August–late 2014, without prior chemotherapy. General study points: Top 100 clones took a larger repertoire share in normal lung.

The sample comprised distant non-tumor lung tissue. V usage is TRBV5-1 and J usage is TRBJ2-7; possible D gene TRBD2, 5 bases. The receptor's source is a man between 70 and 80 years old with non-small cell lung cancer. Written as DNA, the CDR3 is TGTGCCAGCAGCTTGGCGGGCTTCAGCTACGAGCAGTACTTC. This encodes CASSLAGFSYEQYF. The full variable domain, rest sourced from reference TRBV5-1 and TRBJ2-7, is KAGVTQTPRYLIKTRGQQVTLSCSPISGHRSVSWYQQTPGQGLQFLFEYFSETQRNKGNFPGRFSGRQFSNSRSEMNVSTLELGDSALYLCASSLAGFSYEQYFGPGTRLTVT.